What follows is one T cell receptor (beta chain) and its context. What this receptor recognizes is not known. Qualities for individual bases were not recorded, and no much larger clone is one base off. The data belong to a study of blood T cell repertoires in COVID-19 (dated by TCRdb to about 2020). For the wider study: Collaborator samples came from the United States, Italy and Spain and covered acute and convalescent phases of COVID-19. The repertoires were released in a freely available public database intended as a resource for research on the immune response to SARS-CoV-2. The dataset comprised deeply sampled blood TCRbeta repertoires from subjects exposed to, actively infected with, or recovered from COVID-19. A de-identified subject ID, COVID-19 status, age in years and sex were almost always included in the sample metadata. The prospective study material was composed of cDNA or gDNA derived from T cells, B-cell-depleted T cells, or PBMCs. Samples came from the ongoing ImmuneRACE study (first 160 participants) plus 1,254 subjects from 6 global collaborators. HLA class I and class II types, where available, came from metadata supplied by the sample provider rather than from assay-based typing. Overall study results and their limits: The quantity of clinical and demographic metadata differed by source and by participant and was supplied without curation.

Each collaborating institution followed its own protocols to collect whole blood in K2EDTA tubes. For TCRbeta analysis, collaborator samples were shipped as frozen whole blood, as isolated PBMCs, or as DNA extracted from either sample type. Per the germline V gene (reference sequence), SEHNR is the CDR1 and FQNEAQ is the CDR2. Spanning cysteine to phenylalanine, the CDR3 consists of 14 amino acids. This entry keeps only the CDR3 DNA: 42 bases, framed from base 1. A distance of 10 bases separates the germline ends of V and J, which lose 5 bases and 0 bases respectively. TCRbeta CDR3 regions were amplified from genomic DNA using the immunoSEQ Assay, a bias-controlled multiplex PCR. In the authors' own workflow: Nucleated cell counts per sample were estimated from amplification of reference gene primers within the assay. To quantify the absolute abundance of each unique TCRbeta CDR3 rearrangement, sequence reads were collapsed and filtered. For each sample, productive Simpson clonality was calculated as the square root of Simpson's diversity index over productive rearrangements. TCRdb carries this immuneACCESS record with in-frame sequences only. Its versions omit some clonotypes, under half of them owing to an unresolved V gene in the studies checked, with the rest unexplained. The V and J calls and clone size are taken from that table; D and trimming were inferred from the DNA. The sample table lists 150,000 to 200,000 clones, around nine tenths of them with a count of one. Roughly a sixth of the sample is held by the ten biggest clonotypes.

Recombination connected TRBV7-9 to TRBJ1-2; perhaps TRBD1 is the D gene, with 6 bases matching. Sequencing was performed on peripheral blood. The TCR comes from a man aged 55 to 70 with active or convalescent COVID-19. The sequenced DNA is TGTGCCAGCAGCGACAGGACAGCTAACTATGGCTACACCTTC. Its translation is CASSDRTANYGYTF.